This record concerns one T cell receptor (beta chain) sequence. Its matching antigen is unknown. These data belong to a study of T cells in Graves' hyperthyroidism and ophthalmopathy. V gave up 2 bases and J gave up 6 bases, with 11 bases separating them. This CDR3 spans 14 amino acids. Germline V gene data show CDR1 as SEHNR and CDR2 as FQNEAQ (reference sequence). RNA transcripts served as the template for amplifying TCR beta CDR3 regions. Carried out on the TCR CDR3, a first-round RT-PCR used the HTBI primer set. TCRdb recomputed calls from the multiplex PCR reads with MiXCR, one row per CDR3 protein. The sample holds approximately 400,000 distinct CDR3 sequences; approximately 15% are singletons and the top ten take approximately 9.9%. Findings and caveats of the study: Blood samples included most of the expanded thyroid clonotypes exceeding 0.001.

The source is a woman aged 60-75 years with Graves' hyperthyroidism. J is TRBJ2-1 and V is TRBV7-9; D might be TRBD1 (5 bases). The sample taken for sequencing was blood. CDR3 residues: CASSLLGLRNEQFF. The CDR3 DNA is TGTGCCAGCAGCTTATTGGGGCTACGCAATGAGCAGTTCTTC.